The entry below describes one T cell receptor (beta chain). This sample stems from a study of T cell changes during pregnancy in multiple sclerosis. Germline V lookup: CDR1 LNHDA, CDR2 SQIVND (reference sequence). Trimming removed 10 bases from V and 2 bases from J; junction bases left unmatched: 11. This CDR3 has 15 amino acids. Using immunoSEQ multiplex PCR, the repertoire was profiled, and TCRdb retains in-frame clones only, with some absent. The table shows approximately 60,000 clones, with about 90% occurring only once. This specimen consisted of peripheral blood, obtained in the second trimester of pregnancy. This clonotype was sampled from a female donor in good health, enrolled as a control in a pregnancy study. V and J are TRBV19 and TRBJ1-1; TRBD1 agrees at 9 bases. CDR3 coding DNA: TGTGCCATTAAAGCACAGGGGGCGACCAACACTGAAGCTTTCTTT. It specifies CAIKAQGATNTEAFF.